These 14 T cell receptor beta chains share one sample of origin, sequenced in a study of shared clonotypes between healthy human individuals. Clones were sequenced by immunoSEQ multiplex PCR, and TCRdb holds only the in-frame ones, with some missing. Of about 980,000 clones in the sample, around three quarters were seen once. Input material: memory CD4+ T cells sorted from blood. Subset noted: CD45RA-negative fraction. Receptor source: a man between 18 and 29 years old in good health.

This chain joins TRBV7-2 and TRBJ1-2; no clear D. CDR1 and CDR2 (germline): SGHTA, FQGNSA. V was pared by 5 bases and J by 8 bases, with 15 bases between. CDR3 length: 13 amino acids. This CDR3 reads CASSLYIREGYTF. Here the CDR3 DNA reads TGTGCCAGCAGCCTCTACATACGAGAGGGCTACACCTTC. Based on the CDR3 plus reference TRBV7-2 and TRBJ1-2, the full variable domain is GAGVSQSPSNKVTEKGKDVELRCDPISGHTALYWYRQSLGQGLEFLIYFQGNSAPDKSGLPSDRFSAERTGGSVSTLTIQRTQQEDSAVYLCASSLYIREGYTFGSGTRLTVV.

The gene calls are TRBV6-5 and TRBJ1-3, with TRBD1 as a possible D gene (5 bases). This CDR3 spans 14 amino acids. Germline CDR1 is MNHEY and CDR2 is SVGAGI. V was cut by 6 bases and J by 2 bases, with 11 bases left in between. CDR3 residues: CASSPWGTGNTIYF. CDR3 DNA: TGTGCCAGCAGCCCTTGGGGGACTGGAAACACCATATATTTT.

The gene calls are TRBV5-1 and TRBJ1-1; 7 nucleotides match TRBD1. The CDR3 is made up of 15 amino acids. From germline, CDR1 is SGHRS and CDR2 YFSETQ. V shed 3 bases and J 3 bases; nucleotides not matched to a gene: 8. The CDR3 region has the DNA TGCGCCAGCAGCTCGCCTCTTACAGGGGACACTGAAGCTTTCTTT. Its translation: CASSSPLTGDTEAFF. Variable domain in full (rest from reference TRBV5-1 and TRBJ1-1): KAGVTQTPRYLIKTRGQQVTLSCSPISGHRSVSWYQQTPGQGLQFLFEYFSETQRNKGNFPGRFSGRQFSNSRSEMNVSTLELGDSALYLCASSSPLTGDTEAFFGQGTRLTVV.

This chain uses TRBV14 with TRBJ2-5; a weak D match, TRBD1 (5 bases). Germline V lookup: CDR1 SGHDN, CDR2 FVKESK. This CDR3 comprises 15 residues. V was pared by 4 bases and J by 2 bases, with 14 bases between. The CDR3 coding sequence is TGTGCCAGCAGCCGACAGAGATCGCTACAAGAGACCCAGTACTTC. Its translation is CASSRQRSLQETQYF.

The chain's CDR3 is CASSVVPDMNTEAFF. The DNA of the CDR3 is TGTGCCAGCAGCGTAGTCCCGGACATGAACACTGAAGCTTTCTTT. The chain is built from TRBV9 and TRBJ1-1; the D gene is possibly TRBD1 (5 bases). The length of the CDR3 is 15 residues. The germline V gene encodes CDR1 SGDLS and CDR2 YYNGEE. Trimming cost V 0 bases and J 0 bases, with 9 bases left between them.

This clone came up many times. This chain joins TRBV7-8 and TRBJ1-1; D is unclear. The germline CDR1 and CDR2 sequences are SGHVS and FQNEAQ. V gave up 5 bases and J gave up 1 base, with 11 bases separating them. The CDR3 consists of 14 residues. The CDR3 here is CASSIPQWNTEAFF. CDR3 sequence (DNA): TGTGCCAGCAGCATACCCCAGTGGAACACTGAAGCTTTCTTT.

The rearrangement uses TRBV5-1 and TRBJ2-1; maybe TRBD1 (6 bases). From germline, CDR1 is SGHRS and CDR2 YFSETQ. The CDR3 has 15 amino acids. The V end was cut by 6 bases, the J end by 0 bases, with 13 bases between. The CDR3 sequence: CASKYTGSSYNEQFF. CDR3 coding DNA: TGCGCCAGCAAGTATACAGGGAGCTCCTACAATGAGCAGTTCTTC.

This chain links TRBV5-4 with TRBJ2-2; TRBD1 matches 7 bases. Per germline, CDR1 SGHNT and CDR2 YYREEE (reference sequence). J gave up 1 base and V 2 bases, and 8 bases lay outside the gene matches. CDR3 length: 17 amino acids. CDR3 sequence: CASSFHWTGGNTGELFF. Written as DNA, the CDR3 is TGTGCCAGCAGCTTTCACTGGACAGGAGGGAACACCGGGGAGCTGTTTTTT.

V is TRBV14 and J is TRBJ2-1, with unresolved D. The CDR3 consists of 15 residues. Germline CDR1 is SGHDN and CDR2 is FVKESK. Trimming left V 2 bases short and J 2 bases short, with 10 bases between. The CDR3 region is CASSQSRYAYNEQFF. The CDR3 DNA reads TGTGCCAGCAGCCAAAGTCGCTACGCCTACAATGAGCAGTTCTTC.

This clone came up a few times. The chain joins TRBV10-2 to TRBJ2-7; 10 bases align to TRBD1. The CDR3 is 14 amino acids. Germline CDR1 reads WSHSY; CDR2 reads SAAADI. V lost 5 bases, J lost 7 bases, and 8 bases stayed unmatched. In DNA form, the CDR3 reads TGCGCCAGCAGTCCGGGACAGGGGACAGGGGAGCAGTACTTC. It encodes CASSPGQGTGEQYF.

Comment on this clone: A far larger clone is just one base off, so this is likely a read error. The chain combines TRBV11-2 with TRBJ1-1; possibly TRBD1 for D (5 bases). The CDR3 is made up of 14 amino acids. The germline V gene has CDR1 SGHAT and CDR2 FQNNGV. Between the trimmed V and J ends, which lost 5 bases and 3 bases, there was a span of 13 bases. The CDR3: CASSLKGWDTEAFF. For the CDR3, the DNA is TGTGCCAGCAGCCTCAAGGGGTGGGACACTGAAGCTTTCTTT.

The V call is TRBV6-1, the J call TRBJ1-2; possibly TRBD1 for D (5 bases). In germline, CDR1 is MNHNS, CDR2 SASEGT. Trimming stripped 4 bases from V and 7 bases from J, with 16 bases between. CDR3 length: 14 residues. For the CDR3, the DNA is TGTGCCAGCAGTGGGGGCAGAAAAGGGTCTGGCTACACCTTC. It specifies CASSGGRKGSGYTF.

The chain joins TRBV9 to TRBJ2-3; D gene uncertain. CDR3 length: 11 amino acids. The germline V gene encodes CDR1 SGDLS and CDR2 YYNGEE. V was cut by 3 bases and J by 9 bases, with 8 bases left in between. For the CDR3, the DNA is TGTGCCAGCAGCGCTAAGGAGACGCAGTATTTT. The encoded protein is CASSAKETQYF. Full variable domain (missing parts from reference TRBV9 and TRBJ2-3): DSGVTQTPKHLITATGQRVTLRCSPRSGDLSVYWYQQSLDQGLQFLIQYYNGEERAKGNILERFSAQQFPDLHSELNLSSLELGDSALYFCASSAKETQYFGPGTRLTVL.

V gene TRBV7-9 combines with J gene TRBJ1-2; D unresolved. Germline CDR1 reads SEHNR; CDR2 reads FQNEAQ (reference sequence). The CDR3 loop spans 14 amino acids. V was cut by 8 bases and J by 4 bases, with 17 bases left in between. The DNA of the CDR3 is TGTGCCAGCCGCCCCAATTCAGGCTTCTATGGCTACACCTTC. Amino acids: CASRPNSGFYGYTF.